The source of this TCR beta chain is a study of blood T cell repertoires in COVID-19. V lost 5 bases to trimming and J lost 3 bases, with 14 bases between them. The germline V gene encodes CDR1 SEHNR and CDR2 FQNEAQ (reference sequence). The CDR3 extends over 15 amino acids. In the authors' methods: For nucleated cells, counts were estimated from reference gene primer amplification. Profiled with immunoSEQ multiplex PCR; TCRdb holds only in-frame clones, not every one. For V, J and clone size, that table is used; D and trimming come from the DNA. The table records some 250,000 clones, approximately 84% of them present only once. Ages ranged from about 18 to 100 years, with residence in about 23 US areas. Donors of Cohort 3 who recovered were those that had two negative PCRs, clearance, or symptom resolution.

This sequence was found in a man aged 18 to 35 who had recovered from COVID-19. The J gene is TRBJ2-1, the V gene TRBV7-9; weak D call: TRBD1 (6 bases). Sequenced input: PBMCs or T cells enriched from blood (not recorded which). As DNA, the CDR3 is TGTGCCAGCAGCCCCCGGGACAAGGACTACAATGAGCAGTTCTTC. It specifies CASSPRDKDYNEQFF.